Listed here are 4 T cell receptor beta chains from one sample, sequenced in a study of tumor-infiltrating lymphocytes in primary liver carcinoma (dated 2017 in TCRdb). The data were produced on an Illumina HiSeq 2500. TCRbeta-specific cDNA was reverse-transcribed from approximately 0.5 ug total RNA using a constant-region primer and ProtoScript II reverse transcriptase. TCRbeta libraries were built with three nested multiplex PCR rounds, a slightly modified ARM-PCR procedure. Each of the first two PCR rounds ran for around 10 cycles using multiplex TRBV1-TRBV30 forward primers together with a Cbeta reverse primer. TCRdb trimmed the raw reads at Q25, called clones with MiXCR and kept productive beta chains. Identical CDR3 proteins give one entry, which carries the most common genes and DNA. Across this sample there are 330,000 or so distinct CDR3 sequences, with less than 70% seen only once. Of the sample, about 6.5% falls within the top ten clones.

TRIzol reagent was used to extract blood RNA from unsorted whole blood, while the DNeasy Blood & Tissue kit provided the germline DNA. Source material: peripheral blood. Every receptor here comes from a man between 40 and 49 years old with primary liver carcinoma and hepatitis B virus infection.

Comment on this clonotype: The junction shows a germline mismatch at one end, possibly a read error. The CDR3 DNA reads TGTGCCACCAGTGAGCGGGGGGGGGAGCAGACCTCATCTACCCAGTACTTC. It is translated as CATSERGGEQTSSTQYF. The chain employs TRBV10-3 and TRBJ2-5; 10 nucleotides agree with TRBD2. The germline V gene encodes CDR1 ENHRY and CDR2 SYGVKD. This CDR3 region has 17 residues.

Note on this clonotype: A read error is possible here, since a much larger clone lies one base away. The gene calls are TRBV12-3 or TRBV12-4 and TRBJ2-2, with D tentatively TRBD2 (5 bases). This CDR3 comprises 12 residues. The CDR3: CASSFTVGELVF. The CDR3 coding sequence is TGTGCCAGCAGTTTTACCGTCGGGGAGCTGGTTTTT.

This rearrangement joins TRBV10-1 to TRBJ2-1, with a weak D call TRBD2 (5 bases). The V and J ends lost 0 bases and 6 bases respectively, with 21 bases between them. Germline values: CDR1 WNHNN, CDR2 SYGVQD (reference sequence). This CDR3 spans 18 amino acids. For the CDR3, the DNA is TGCGCCAGCAGTGAGTCGGTCTTTGGATCCAGAGGGCCCAATGAGCAGTTCTTC. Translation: CASSESVFGSRGPNEQFF.

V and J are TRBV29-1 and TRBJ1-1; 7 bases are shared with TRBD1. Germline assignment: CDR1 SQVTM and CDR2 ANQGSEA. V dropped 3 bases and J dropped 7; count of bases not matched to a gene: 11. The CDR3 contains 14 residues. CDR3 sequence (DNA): TGCAGCGTTGATAGGGGACAGAGCACCGATGAAGCTTTCTTT. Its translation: CSVDRGQSTDEAFF.